A selection of T cell receptor beta chains follows, all from one sample in a study of blood T cell repertoires in COVID-19. TCRdb keeps only in-frame clones here, not all; method: immunoSEQ multiplex PCR. This table holds approximately 140,000 clones, about nine tenths found once. The sequencing sample was made of peripheral blood. These receptors were collected from a human donor with COVID-19, enrolled during active disease. The donor label of this sample is uncertain. Each CDR3 is given with its conserved first and last residue. D genes are given only for firm matches. Not all rows give a size; the values are once, few, many and, for expanded clones, a class.

j_call	d_call	clone_size	v_call	cdr3_aa	cdr3_nt
TRBJ1-3	-	-	TRBV5-4	CASSLVGSSGNTIYF	TGTGCCAGCAGCTTGGTTGGTAGCTCAGGAAACACCATATATTTT
TRBJ2-3	TRBD2	-	TRBV6-1	CASREAGADTQYF	TGTGCCAGCAGGGAAGCGGGAGCAGATACGCAGTATTTT
TRBJ1-1	-	-	TRBV19	CASSLPGLEGTEAFF	TGTGCCAGTAGTCTCCCCGGTCTGGAGGGAACTGAAGCTTTCTTT
TRBJ2-7	-	-	TRBV28	CASQGEPVYEQYF	TGTGCCAGCCAGGGCGAGCCCGTCTACGAGCAGTACTTC
TRBJ1-1	-	-	TRBV5-1	CASSLDRAANTEAFF	TGCGCCAGCAGCTTGGACCGTGCGGCCAACACTGAAGCTTTCTTT
TRBJ2-7	-	-	TRBV19	CASSQNRDEQYF	TGTGCCAGTAGCCAAAACAGGGACGAGCAGTACTTC
TRBJ2-5	-	-	TRBV10-2	CASKRYQETQYF	TGCGCCAGCAAACGGTATCAAGAGACCCAGTACTTC
TRBJ1-1	-	-	TRBV5-4	CASSHGRLNTEAFF	TGTGCCAGCAGCCACGGGAGACTGAACACTGAAGCTTTCTTT
TRBJ2-3	-	-	TRBV12-5	CASGFTGSSRTDTQYF	TGTGCTAGTGGTTTTACCGGGAGCTCCCGCACAGATACGCAGTATTTT
TRBJ1-2	TRBD1	-	TRBV29-1	CSVQVPGQGANGYTF	TGCAGCGTTCAAGTCCCGGGACAGGGGGCAAATGGCTACACCTTC
TRBJ1-5	-	-	TRBV5-6	CASSFLNQPQHF	TGTGCCAGCAGCTTCCTCAATCAGCCCCAGCATTTT
TRBJ1-2	TRBD1	-	TRBV27	CASSSPGQGAWSGYTF	TGTGCCAGCAGTTCGCCTGGACAGGGGGCCTGGTCTGGCTACACCTTC
TRBJ1-5	TRBD1	few	TRBV7-9	CASSLGTGGLNQPQHF	TGTGCCAGCAGCTTAGGGACAGGGGGACTCAATCAGCCCCAGCATTTT
TRBJ2-1	TRBD2	-	TRBV7-3	CASSLTRGGEQFF	TGTGCCAGCAGCTTAACGCGGGGGGGCGAGCAGTTCTTC